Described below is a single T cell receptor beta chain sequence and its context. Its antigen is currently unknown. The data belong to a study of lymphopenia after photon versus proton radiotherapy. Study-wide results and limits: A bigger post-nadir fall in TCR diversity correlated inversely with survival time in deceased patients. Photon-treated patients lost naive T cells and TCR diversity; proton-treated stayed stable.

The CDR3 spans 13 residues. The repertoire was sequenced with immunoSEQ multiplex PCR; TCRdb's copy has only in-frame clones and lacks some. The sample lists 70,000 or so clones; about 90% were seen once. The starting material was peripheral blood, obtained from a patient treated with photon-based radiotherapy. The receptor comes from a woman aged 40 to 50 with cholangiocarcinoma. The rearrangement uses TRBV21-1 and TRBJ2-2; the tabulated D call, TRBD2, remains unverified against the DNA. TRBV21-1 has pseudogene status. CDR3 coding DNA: TGTGCCCCTCGGGAGGGCAACACCGGGGAGCTGTTTTTT. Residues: CAPREGNTGELFF.